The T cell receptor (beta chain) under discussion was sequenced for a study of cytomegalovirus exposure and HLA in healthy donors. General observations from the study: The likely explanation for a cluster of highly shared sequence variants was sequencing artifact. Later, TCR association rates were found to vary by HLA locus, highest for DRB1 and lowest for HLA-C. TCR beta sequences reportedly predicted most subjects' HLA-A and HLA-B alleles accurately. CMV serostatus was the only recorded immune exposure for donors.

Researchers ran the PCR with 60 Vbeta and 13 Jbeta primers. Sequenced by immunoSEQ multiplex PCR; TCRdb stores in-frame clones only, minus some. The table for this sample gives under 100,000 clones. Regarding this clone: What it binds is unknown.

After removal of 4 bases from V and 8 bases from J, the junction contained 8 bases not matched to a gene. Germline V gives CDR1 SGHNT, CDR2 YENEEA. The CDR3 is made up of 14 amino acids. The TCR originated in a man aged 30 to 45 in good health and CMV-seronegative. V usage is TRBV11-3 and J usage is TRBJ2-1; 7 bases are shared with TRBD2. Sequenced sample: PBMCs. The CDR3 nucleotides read TGTGCCAGCAGCTCCCGAGGGGCGGGAGATGAGCAGTTCTTC. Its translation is CASSSRGAGDEQFF. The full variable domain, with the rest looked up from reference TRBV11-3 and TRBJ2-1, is EAGVVQSPRYKIIEKKQPVAFWCNPISGHNTLYWYLQNLGQGPELLIRYENEEAVDDSQLPKDRFSAERLKGVDSTLKIQPAELGDSAVYLCASSSRGAGDEQFFGPGTRLTVL.